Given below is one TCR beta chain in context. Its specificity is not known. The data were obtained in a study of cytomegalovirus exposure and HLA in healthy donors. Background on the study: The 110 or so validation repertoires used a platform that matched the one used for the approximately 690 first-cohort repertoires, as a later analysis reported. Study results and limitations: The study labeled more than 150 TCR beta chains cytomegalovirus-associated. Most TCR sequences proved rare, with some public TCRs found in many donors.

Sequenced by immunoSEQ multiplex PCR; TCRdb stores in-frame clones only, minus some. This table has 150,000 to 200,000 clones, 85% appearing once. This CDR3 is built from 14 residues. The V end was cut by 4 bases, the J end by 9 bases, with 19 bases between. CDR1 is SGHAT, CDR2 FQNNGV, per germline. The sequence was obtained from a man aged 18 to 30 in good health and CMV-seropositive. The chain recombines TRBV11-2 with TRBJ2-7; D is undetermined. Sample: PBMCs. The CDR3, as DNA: TGTGCCAGCAGCTCCTGGGCCTCGTTTGGTGGGCAGTACTTC. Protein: CASSSWASFGGQYF. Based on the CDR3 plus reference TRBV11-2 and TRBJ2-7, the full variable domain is EAGVAQSPRYKIIEKRQSVAFWCNPISGHATLYWYQQILGQGPKLLIQFQNNGVVDDSQLPKDRFSAERLKGVDSTLKIQPAKLEDSAVYLCASSSWASFGGQYFGPGTRLTVT.